Each of the 21 T cell receptor beta chains below was sequenced from the same sample in a study of shared clonotypes between healthy human individuals. This table comes from immunoSEQ multiplex PCR, and its TCRdb copy is limited to in-frame clones, with some not included. The table records about 960,000 clones, approximately 80% of them present only once. Sequenced input: memory CD4+ T cells sorted from blood. Described subset: CD45RA-negative fraction. Receptors were obtained from a young man in good health.

This clone was picked up a small number of times. The chain combines TRBV6-6 with TRBJ2-7; D might be TRBD1 or TRBD2, each matching 5 bases. Germline V CDR1 and CDR2: MNHNY, SVGAGI (reference sequence). With 5 bases removed from V and 0 bases from J, the gap between germline ends came to 11 bases. This CDR3 contains 14 residues. The CDR3 DNA reads as TGTGCCAGCAGTGGGGGTACCAGCTCCTACGAGCAGTACTTC. Its protein product is CASSGGTSSYEQYF.

In this sample, this clone turned up a few times. This rearrangement joins TRBV5-1 to TRBJ1-2; maybe TRBD1 (6 bases). CDR1 SGHRS and CDR2 YFSETQ come from the germline V gene. The length of the CDR3 is 17 residues. V was pared by 0 bases and J by 7 bases, with 22 bases between. The CDR3 DNA follows: TGCGCCAGCAGCTTGGGGCAGGGGTACCCCGTTGGGGTTGGCTACACCTTC. Its protein product is CASSLGQGYPVGVGYTF.

The V and J genes are TRBV5-4 and TRBJ1-1; the D gene is possibly TRBD1 (5 bases). The V gene's germline CDR1 is SGHNT and CDR2 YYREEE (reference sequence). V lost 6 bases to trimming and J lost 1 base, with 16 bases between them. The CDR3 contains 15 residues. The CDR3 DNA follows: TGTGCCAGCACCGACCCGGGGGTAAAGAACACTGAAGCTTTCTTT. Protein: CASTDPGVKNTEAFF.

The rearrangement joins TRBV18 to TRBJ2-7, with D unclear. CDR3 length equals 14 residues. The V and J ends lost 2 bases and 3 bases respectively, with 11 bases between them. Germline assignment: CDR1 KGHSH and CDR2 LQKENI. The CDR3 region has the DNA TGTGCCAGCTCACCAATCGGCACTTACTACGAGCAGTACTTC. Protein product: CASSPIGTYYEQYF.

The rearrangement uses TRBV7-2 and TRBJ1-1; D perhaps matches TRBD1 (6 bases). The V end lost 4 bases, the J end lost 6 bases, and 21 bases lay between the germline ends. The CDR3 has 16 residues. Germline-derived CDR1 and CDR2 are SGHTA and FQGNSA. CDR3 coding DNA: TGTGCCAGCAGCTCCAACACAGGGACGCGGAGGGCTGAAGCTTTCTTT. Encoded protein: CASSSNTGTRRAEAFF.

The V call is TRBV5-1, the J call TRBJ1-4; D is ambiguous. This CDR3 has 13 residues. Trimming removed 5 bases from V and 3 bases from J, with 8 bases in between. Per the germline V gene, CDR1 is SGHRS and CDR2 is YFSETQ. In nucleotides, the CDR3 is TGCGCCAGCAGTGTTTCGCCTAATGAAAAACTGTTTTTT. Amino acids: CASSVSPNEKLFF.

Ten or more counts support this clone. The rearrangement links TRBV29-1 to TRBJ1-5, with a tentative D call TRBD1 (6 bases). CDR1 and CDR2 (germline): SQVTM, ANQGSEA. Trimming took 4 bases from V and 5 from J, leaving 9 bases between them. The CDR3 runs 12 residues. CDR3 coding DNA: TGCAGCGTTGGGGGGGCAGATCAGCCCCAGCATTTT. It is translated as CSVGGADQPQHF.

This clone was seen a handful of times. Other DNA sequences in this sample translate to the same CDR3. The chain uses TRBV5-4 and TRBJ1-4; no clear D gene. Trimming left V 0 bases short and J 3 bases short, with 9 bases between. The CDR3 contains 15 residues. The germline gives CDR1 SGHNT, CDR2 YYREEE (reference sequence). This CDR3 is CASSLALGSNEKLFF. DNA of the CDR3: TGTGCCAGCAGCTTGGCTCTAGGTTCTAATGAAAAACTGTTTTTT.

This sequence joins TRBV18 and TRBJ2-7, with unresolved D. Germline V gives CDR1 KGHSH, CDR2 LQKENI. The CDR3 is 13 amino acids. V was pared by 2 bases and J by 7 bases, with 12 bases between. The CDR3 region is CASSPALRGEQYF. The DNA of the CDR3 is TGTGCCAGCTCACCAGCCCTGAGAGGTGAGCAGTACTTC.

This clone showed up just a few times. The chain's CDR3 is CASRGGRYEQYF. DNA of the CDR3: TGTGCCAGCAGGGGTGGGCGATACGAGCAGTACTTC. The chain links TRBV6-6 to TRBJ2-7; D remains ambiguous. The CDR3 is made up of 12 amino acids. CDR1 and CDR2 (germline): MNHNY, SVGAGI (reference sequence). V lost 6 bases to trimming and J lost 4 bases, with 10 bases between them.

The chain recombines TRBV5-1 with TRBJ2-3; the D call may be TRBD1 or TRBD2 (6 bases each). CDR1 is SGHRS, CDR2 YFSETQ, per germline. The CDR3 runs to 16 residues. V shed 4 bases and J shed 3 bases, with 18 bases lying between them. The CDR3 region has the DNA TGCGCCAGCAGCCTCGGACAGTCCGGACTAACAGATACGCAGTATTTT. Residues: CASSLGQSGLTDTQYF.

This clone was seen a handful of times. The chain is built from TRBV10-3 and TRBJ1-2; 7 bases match TRBD1. The CDR3 covers 13 residues. The germline V gene encodes CDR1 ENHRY and CDR2 SYGVKD. Unmatched junction bases numbered 3, after V lost 2 bases and J lost 6 bases. The CDR3 sequence: CAISEPGTDGYTF. The CDR3 region has the DNA TGTGCCATCAGTGAGCCTGGGACAGATGGCTACACCTTC.

The chain is built from TRBV11-2 and TRBJ2-1; 10 positions agree with TRBD1. With V trimmed by 5 bases and J by 4 bases, 8 bases remained unmatched. Germline loops: CDR1 SGHAT, CDR2 FQNNGV. This CDR3 contains 16 residues. The CDR3 coding sequence is TGTGCCAGCAGCCTACCGGGGACAGGGGATTACAATGAGCAGTTCTTC. Translated: CASSLPGTGDYNEQFF.

The CDR3 DNA follows: TGTGCCAGCAGGGACCGGACAGGGTATTCACCCCTCCACTTT. Translation gives CASRDRTGYSPLHF. The chain couples TRBV2 to TRBJ1-6; 8 nucleotides match TRBD1. Trimming removed 6 bases from V and 8 bases from J; junction bases left unmatched: 6. Germline CDR1 reads SNHLY; CDR2 reads FYNNEI. CDR3 length: 14 amino acids.

J is TRBJ1-2 and V is TRBV6-1, with D possibly being TRBD1 (6 bases). This CDR3 has 14 residues. Between the trimmed V and J ends, which lost 2 bases and 8 bases, there was a span of 15 bases. Germline V gene sequence: CDR1 MNHNS, CDR2 SASEGT. CDR3 nucleotides: TGTGCCAGCAGTGAACGGCCGGGGGCGGAAGGCTACACCTTC. Translating it yields CASSERPGAEGYTF.

The genes are TRBV18 and TRBJ1-2; no definite D call. From germline, CDR1 is KGHSH and CDR2 LQKENI. The V and J ends lost 2 bases and 2 bases respectively, with 6 bases between them. The CDR3 spans 13 residues. The CDR3 loop is CASSPALNYGYTF. CDR3 DNA: TGTGCCAGCTCACCAGCTCTCAACTATGGCTACACCTTC. The full variable domain, with the rest looked up from reference TRBV18 and TRBJ1-2, is NAGVMQNPRHLVRRRGQEARLRCSPMKGHSHVYWYRQLPEEGLKFMVYLQKENIIDESGMPKERFSAEFPKEGPSILRIQQVVRGDSAAYFCASSPALNYGYTFGSGTRLTVV.

The rearrangement links TRBV6-4 to TRBJ2-2; a possible D gene is TRBD1 (6 bases). CDR3 size: 15 residues. Trimming stripped 3 bases from V and 1 base from J, with 9 bases between. Germline values: CDR1 MRHNA, CDR2 SNTAGT. For the CDR3, the DNA is TGTGCCAGCAGTGAGGGGGCCGGGAACACCGGGGAGCTGTTTTTT. Its translation: CASSEGAGNTGELFF.

The CDR3 reads CASSPLLGSTDTQYF. The CDR3, as DNA: TGTGCCAGCAGTCCCCTCCTGGGGAGCACAGATACGCAGTATTTT. This chain links TRBV7-9 with TRBJ2-3; D call uncertain. Trimming shortened V by 6 bases and J by 0 bases, and 13 bases separated the two germline ends. This CDR3 region has 15 residues. Germline V gene data show CDR1 as SEHNR and CDR2 as FQNEAQ (reference sequence).

The gene calls are TRBV11-2 and TRBJ1-1; 7 bases agree with TRBD1. The V gene's germline CDR1 is SGHAT and CDR2 FQNNGV. The CDR3 contains 15 residues. V was pared by 6 bases and J by 5 bases, with 12 bases of the junction left unmatched. The CDR3 loop reads CASSQGGRMGTEAFF. The CDR3 coding sequence is TGTGCCAGCAGTCAAGGGGGCAGGATGGGTACTGAAGCTTTCTTT.

The V call is TRBV18, the J call TRBJ1-5; possibly TRBD1 for D (6 bases). The CDR3 runs 15 residues. Germline V lookup: CDR1 KGHSH, CDR2 LQKENI. Trimming took off 0 bases at V and 6 bases at J, with 12 bases between the two ends. The CDR3 DNA follows: TGTGCCAGCTCACCACCCGGCAGGGGATCTCAGCCCCAGCATTTT. Its translation is CASSPPGRGSQPQHF.

The gene calls are TRBV2 and TRBJ2-2; 7 bases are shared with TRBD1. Germline CDR1 and CDR2: SNHLY and FYNNEI. V was pared by 6 bases and J by 4 bases, with 2 bases of the junction left unmatched. CDR3 length equals 13 residues. The CDR3 DNA reads as TGTGCCAGCAGACAGGGGTCCACCGGGGAGCTGTTTTTT. Translation: CASRQGSTGELFF.